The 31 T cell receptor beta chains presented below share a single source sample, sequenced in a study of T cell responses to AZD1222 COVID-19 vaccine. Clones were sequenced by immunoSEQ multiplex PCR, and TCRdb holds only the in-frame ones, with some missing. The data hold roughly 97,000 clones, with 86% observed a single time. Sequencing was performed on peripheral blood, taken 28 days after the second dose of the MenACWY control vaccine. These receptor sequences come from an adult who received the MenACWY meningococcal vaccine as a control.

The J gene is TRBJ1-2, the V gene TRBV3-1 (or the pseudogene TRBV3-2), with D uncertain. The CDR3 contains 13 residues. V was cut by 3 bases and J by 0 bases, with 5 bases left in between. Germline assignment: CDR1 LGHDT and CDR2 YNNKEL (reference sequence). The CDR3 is CASSHPPNYGYTF. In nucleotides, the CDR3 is TGTGCCAGCAGCCACCCCCCTAACTATGGCTACACCTTC.

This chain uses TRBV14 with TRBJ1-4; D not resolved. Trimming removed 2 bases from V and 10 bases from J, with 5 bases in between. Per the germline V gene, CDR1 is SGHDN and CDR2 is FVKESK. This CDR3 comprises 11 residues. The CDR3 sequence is CASSQSVKLFF. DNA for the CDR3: TGTGCCAGCAGCCAAAGTGTAAAACTGTTTTTT. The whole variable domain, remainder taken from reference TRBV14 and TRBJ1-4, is EAGVTQFPSHSVIEKGQTVTLRCDPISGHDNLYWYRRVMGKEIKFLLHFVKESKQDESGMPNNRFLAERTGGTYSTLKVQPAELEDSGVYFCASSQSVKLFFGSGTQLSVL.

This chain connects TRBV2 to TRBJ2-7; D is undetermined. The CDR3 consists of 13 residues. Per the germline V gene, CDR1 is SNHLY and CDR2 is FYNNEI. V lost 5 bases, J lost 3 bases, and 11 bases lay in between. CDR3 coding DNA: TGTGCCAGCAGTTTTTCCCCTATCTACGAGCAGTACTTC. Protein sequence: CASSFSPIYEQYF.

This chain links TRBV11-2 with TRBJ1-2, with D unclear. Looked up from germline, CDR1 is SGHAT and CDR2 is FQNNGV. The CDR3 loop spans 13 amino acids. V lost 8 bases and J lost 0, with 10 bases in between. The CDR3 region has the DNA TGTGCCAGCCAGCCTACACCTAACTATGGCTACACCTTC. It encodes CASQPTPNYGYTF.

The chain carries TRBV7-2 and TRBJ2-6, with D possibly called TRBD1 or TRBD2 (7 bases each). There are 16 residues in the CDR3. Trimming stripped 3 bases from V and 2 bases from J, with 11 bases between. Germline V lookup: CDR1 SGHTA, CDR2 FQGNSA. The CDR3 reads CASSLGRGPGANVLTF. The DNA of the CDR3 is TGTGCCAGCAGCTTGGGGAGGGGGCCTGGGGCCAACGTCCTGACTTTC. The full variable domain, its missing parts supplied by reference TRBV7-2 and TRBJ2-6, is GAGVSQSPSNKVTEKGKDVELRCDPISGHTALYWYRQSLGQGLEFLIYFQGNSAPDKSGLPSDRFSAERTGGSVSTLTIQRTQQEDSAVYLCASSLGRGPGANVLTFGAGSRLTVL.

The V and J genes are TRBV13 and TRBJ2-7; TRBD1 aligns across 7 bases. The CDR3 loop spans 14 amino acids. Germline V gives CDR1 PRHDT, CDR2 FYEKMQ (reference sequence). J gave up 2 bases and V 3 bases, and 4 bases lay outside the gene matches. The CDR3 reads CASSLGQRPYEQYF. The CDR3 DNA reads TGTGCCAGCAGCTTGGGACAGAGACCCTACGAGCAGTACTTC.

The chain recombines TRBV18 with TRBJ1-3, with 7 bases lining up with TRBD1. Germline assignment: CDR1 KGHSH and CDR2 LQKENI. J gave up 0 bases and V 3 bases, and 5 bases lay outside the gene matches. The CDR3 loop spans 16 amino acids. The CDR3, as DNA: TGTGCCAGCTCACCCTCCCGACAGGGCTCTGGAAACACCATATATTTT. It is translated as CASSPSRQGSGNTIYF.

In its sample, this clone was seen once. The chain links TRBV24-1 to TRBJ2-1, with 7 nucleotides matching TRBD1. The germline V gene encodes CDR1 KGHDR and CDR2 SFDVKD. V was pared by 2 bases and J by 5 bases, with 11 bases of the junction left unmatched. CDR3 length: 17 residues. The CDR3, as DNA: TGTGCCACCAGTGATTACCCCGGCCGGGACAGAGACAATGAGCAGTTCTTC. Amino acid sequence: CATSDYPGRDRDNEQFF.

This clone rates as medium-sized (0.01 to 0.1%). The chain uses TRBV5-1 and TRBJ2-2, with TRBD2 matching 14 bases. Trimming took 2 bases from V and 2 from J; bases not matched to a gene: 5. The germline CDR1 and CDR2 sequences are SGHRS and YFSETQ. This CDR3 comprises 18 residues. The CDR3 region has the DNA TGCGCCAGCAGCTTCGTGACTAGCGGGGGGGATAACACCGGGGAGCTGTTTTTT. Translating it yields CASSFVTSGGDNTGELFF. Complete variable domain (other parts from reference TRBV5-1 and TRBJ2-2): KAGVTQTPRYLIKTRGQQVTLSCSPISGHRSVSWYQQTPGQGLQFLFEYFSETQRNKGNFPGRFSGRQFSNSRSEMNVSTLELGDSALYLCASSFVTSGGDNTGELFFGEGSRLTVL.

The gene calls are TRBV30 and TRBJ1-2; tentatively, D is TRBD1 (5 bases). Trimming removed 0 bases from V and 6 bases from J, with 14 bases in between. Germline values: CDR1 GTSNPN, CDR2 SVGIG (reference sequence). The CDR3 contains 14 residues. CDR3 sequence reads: CAWSVLLGPDGYTF. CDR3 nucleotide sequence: TGTGCCTGGAGTGTACTTTTGGGACCGGATGGCTACACCTTC.

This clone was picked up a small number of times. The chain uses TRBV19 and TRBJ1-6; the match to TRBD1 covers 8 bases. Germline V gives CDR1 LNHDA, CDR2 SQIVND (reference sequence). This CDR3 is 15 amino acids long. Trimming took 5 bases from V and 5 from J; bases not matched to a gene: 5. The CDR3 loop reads CASSLGTGDNSPLHF. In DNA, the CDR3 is TGTGCCAGTAGTCTCGGGACAGGCGATAATTCACCCCTCCACTTT.

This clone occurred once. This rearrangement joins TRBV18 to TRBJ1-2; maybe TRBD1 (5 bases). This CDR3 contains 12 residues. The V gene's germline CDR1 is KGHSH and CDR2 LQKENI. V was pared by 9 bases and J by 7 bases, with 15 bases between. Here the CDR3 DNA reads TGTGCCAGTTTTCAGGGAGAAGGTGGCTACACCTTC. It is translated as CASFQGEGGYTF.

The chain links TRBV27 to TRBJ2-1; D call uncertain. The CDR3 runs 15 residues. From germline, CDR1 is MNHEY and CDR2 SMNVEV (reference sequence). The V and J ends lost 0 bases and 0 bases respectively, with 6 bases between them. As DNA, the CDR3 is TGTGCCAGCAGTTTATCGGCACTCTCCTACAATGAGCAGTTCTTC. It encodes CASSLSALSYNEQFF.

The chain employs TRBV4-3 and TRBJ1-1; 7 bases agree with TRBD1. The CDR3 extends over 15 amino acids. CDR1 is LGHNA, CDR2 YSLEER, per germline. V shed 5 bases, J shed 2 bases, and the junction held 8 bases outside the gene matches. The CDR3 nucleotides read TGCGCCAGCAGCACCCAGGGGGTCCTAAACACTGAAGCTTTCTTT. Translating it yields CASSTQGVLNTEAFF.

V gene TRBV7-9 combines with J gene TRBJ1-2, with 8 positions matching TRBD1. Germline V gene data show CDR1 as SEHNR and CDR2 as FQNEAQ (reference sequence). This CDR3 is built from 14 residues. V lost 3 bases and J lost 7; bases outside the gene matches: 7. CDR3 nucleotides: TGTGCCAGCAGCTTGGAGACAGGGGTCGGTGGCTACACCTTC. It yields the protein CASSLETGVGGYTF.

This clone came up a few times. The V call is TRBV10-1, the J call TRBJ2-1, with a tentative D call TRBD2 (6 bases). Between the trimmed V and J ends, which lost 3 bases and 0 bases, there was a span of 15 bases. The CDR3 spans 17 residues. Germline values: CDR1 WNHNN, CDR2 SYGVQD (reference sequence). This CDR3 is CASSEVGGSSSYNEQFF. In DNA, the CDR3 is TGCGCCAGCAGTGAAGTTGGGGGGTCGAGCTCCTACAATGAGCAGTTCTTC.

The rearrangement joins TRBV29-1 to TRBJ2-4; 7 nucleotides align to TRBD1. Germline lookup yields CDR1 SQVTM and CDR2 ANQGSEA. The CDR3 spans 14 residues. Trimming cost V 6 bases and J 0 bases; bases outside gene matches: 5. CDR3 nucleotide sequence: TGCAGCGTCCGGACAGGTCTAGCCAAAAACATTCAGTACTTC. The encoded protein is CSVRTGLAKNIQYF.

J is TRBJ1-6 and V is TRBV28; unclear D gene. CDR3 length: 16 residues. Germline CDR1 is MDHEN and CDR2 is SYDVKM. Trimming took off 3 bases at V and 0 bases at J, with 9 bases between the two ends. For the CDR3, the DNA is TGTGCCAGCAGTTTGGGAGGGAACTCCTATAATTCACCCCTCCACTTT. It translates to CASSLGGNSYNSPLHF. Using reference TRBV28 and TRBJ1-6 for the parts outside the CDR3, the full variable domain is DVKVTQSSRYLVKRTGEKVFLECVQDMDHENMFWYRQDPGLGLRLIYFSYDVKMKEKGDIPEGYSVSREKKERFSLILESASTNQTSMYLCASSLGGNSYNSPLHFGNGTRLTVT.

The CDR3 protein is CASSPGLNSKMDEQFF. The CDR3 region has the DNA TGTGCCAGCAGCCCCGGACTGAATTCAAAGATGGATGAGCAGTTCTTC. The genes are TRBV7-2 and TRBJ2-1, with a possible D match to TRBD2 (5 bases). CDR3 length equals 16 residues. Germline CDR1 and CDR2: SGHTA and FQGNSA. Trimming stripped 5 bases from V and 8 bases from J, with 22 bases between.

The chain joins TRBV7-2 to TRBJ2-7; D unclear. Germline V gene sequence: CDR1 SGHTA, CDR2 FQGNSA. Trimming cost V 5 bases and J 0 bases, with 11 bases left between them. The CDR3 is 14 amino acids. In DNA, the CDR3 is TGTGCCAGCAGCCAAGCGCATAGCTCCTACGAGCAGTACTTC. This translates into CASSQAHSSYEQYF.

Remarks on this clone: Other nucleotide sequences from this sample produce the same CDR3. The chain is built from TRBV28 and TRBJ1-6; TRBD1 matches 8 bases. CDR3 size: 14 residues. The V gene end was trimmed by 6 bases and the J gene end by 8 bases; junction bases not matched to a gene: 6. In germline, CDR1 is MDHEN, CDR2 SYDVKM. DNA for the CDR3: TGTGCCAGCAGCCCTGGACAGGGATATTCACCCCTCCACTTT. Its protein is CASSPGQGYSPLHF.

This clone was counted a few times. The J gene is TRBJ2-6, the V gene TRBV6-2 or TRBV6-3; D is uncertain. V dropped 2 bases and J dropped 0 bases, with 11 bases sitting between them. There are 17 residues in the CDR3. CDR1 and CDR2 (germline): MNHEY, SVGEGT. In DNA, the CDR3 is TGTGCCAGCAGTTACGTAGGTGGGTCCTCTGGGGCCAACGTCCTGACTTTC. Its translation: CASSYVGGSSGANVLTF.

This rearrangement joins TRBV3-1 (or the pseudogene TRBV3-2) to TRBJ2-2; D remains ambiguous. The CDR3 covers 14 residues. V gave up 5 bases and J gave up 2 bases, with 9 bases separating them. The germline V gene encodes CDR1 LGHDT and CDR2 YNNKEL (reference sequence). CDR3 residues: CASSDRSNTGELFF. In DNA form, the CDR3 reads TGTGCCAGCAGCGATAGGAGTAACACCGGGGAGCTGTTTTTT.

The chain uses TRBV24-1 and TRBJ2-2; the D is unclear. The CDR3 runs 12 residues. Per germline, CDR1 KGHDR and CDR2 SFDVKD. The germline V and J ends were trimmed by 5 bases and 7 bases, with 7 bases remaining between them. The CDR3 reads CATSARGGELFF. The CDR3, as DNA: TGTGCCACCAGTGCGAGAGGCGGGGAGCTGTTTTTT.

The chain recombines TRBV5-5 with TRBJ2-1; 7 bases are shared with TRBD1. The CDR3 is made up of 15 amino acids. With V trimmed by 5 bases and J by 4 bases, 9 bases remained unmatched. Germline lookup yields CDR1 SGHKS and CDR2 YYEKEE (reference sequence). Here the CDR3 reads CASRQGTDVYNEQFF. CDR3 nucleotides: TGTGCCAGCAGGCAAGGGACAGACGTTTACAATGAGCAGTTCTTC.

The CDR3 DNA is TGCGCCAGCAGCCAAGAAATAGCGGGGGGGTCCGATGAGCAGTTCTTC. Translation gives CASSQEIAGGSDEQFF. The chain is built from TRBV4-1 and TRBJ2-1; 11 bases are shared with TRBD2. The CDR3 covers 16 residues. The V gene's germline CDR1 is MGHRA and CDR2 YSYEKL. With V trimmed by 0 bases and J by 8 bases, 6 bases remained unmatched.

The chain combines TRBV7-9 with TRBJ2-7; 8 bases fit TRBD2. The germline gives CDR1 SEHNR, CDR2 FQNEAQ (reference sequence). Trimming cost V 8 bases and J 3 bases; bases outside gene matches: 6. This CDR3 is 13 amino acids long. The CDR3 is CASGSGGGYEQYF. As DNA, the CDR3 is TGTGCCAGCGGGAGCGGGGGAGGCTACGAGCAGTACTTC.

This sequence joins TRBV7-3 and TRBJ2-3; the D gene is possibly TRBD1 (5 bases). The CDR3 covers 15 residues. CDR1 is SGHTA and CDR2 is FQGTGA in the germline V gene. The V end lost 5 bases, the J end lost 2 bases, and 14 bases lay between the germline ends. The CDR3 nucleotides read TGTGCCAGCAGCCCAGGGATCCACTTCACAGATACGCAGTATTTT. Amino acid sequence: CASSPGIHFTDTQYF.

This CDR3 reads CASSEDFGGPNTQYF. CDR3 bases: TGTGCCAGCAGTGAAGACTTCGGGGGCCCAAATACGCAGTATTTT. The J gene is TRBJ2-3, the V gene TRBV2; either TRBD1 or TRBD2 may fit D (6 bases each). V lost 1 base to trimming and J lost 7 bases, with 15 bases between them. Germline V gene data show CDR1 as SNHLY and CDR2 as FYNNEI. This CDR3 spans 15 amino acids.

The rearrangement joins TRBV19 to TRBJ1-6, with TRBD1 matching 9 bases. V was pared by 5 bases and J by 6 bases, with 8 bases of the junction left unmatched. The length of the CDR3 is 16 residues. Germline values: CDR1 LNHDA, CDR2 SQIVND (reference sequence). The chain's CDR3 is CASSLGQGIINSPLHF. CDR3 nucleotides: TGTGCCAGTAGTCTCGGACAGGGGATAATTAATTCACCCCTCCACTTT.

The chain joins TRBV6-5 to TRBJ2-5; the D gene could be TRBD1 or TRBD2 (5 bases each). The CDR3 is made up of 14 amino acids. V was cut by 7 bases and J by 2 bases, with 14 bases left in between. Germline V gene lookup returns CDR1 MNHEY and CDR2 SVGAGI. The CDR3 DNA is TGTGCCAGCACCCTCGGGACGGTTCAAGAGACCCAGTACTTC. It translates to CASTLGTVQETQYF.